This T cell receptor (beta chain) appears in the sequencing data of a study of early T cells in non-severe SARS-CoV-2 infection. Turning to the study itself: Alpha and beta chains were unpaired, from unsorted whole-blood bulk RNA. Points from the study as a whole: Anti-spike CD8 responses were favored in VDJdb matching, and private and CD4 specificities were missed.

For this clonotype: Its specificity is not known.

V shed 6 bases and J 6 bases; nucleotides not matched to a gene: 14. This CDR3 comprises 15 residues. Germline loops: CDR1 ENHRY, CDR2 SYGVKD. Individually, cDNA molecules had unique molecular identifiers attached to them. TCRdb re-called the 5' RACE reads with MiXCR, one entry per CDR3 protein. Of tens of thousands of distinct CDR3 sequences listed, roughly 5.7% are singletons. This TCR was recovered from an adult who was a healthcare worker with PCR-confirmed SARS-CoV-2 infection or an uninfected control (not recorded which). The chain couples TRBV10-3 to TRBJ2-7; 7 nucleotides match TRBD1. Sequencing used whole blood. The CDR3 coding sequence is TGTGCCATCAGCCCTTTTACAACAGGGGCTCCCGAGCAGTACTTC. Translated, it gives CAISPFTTGAPEQYF.